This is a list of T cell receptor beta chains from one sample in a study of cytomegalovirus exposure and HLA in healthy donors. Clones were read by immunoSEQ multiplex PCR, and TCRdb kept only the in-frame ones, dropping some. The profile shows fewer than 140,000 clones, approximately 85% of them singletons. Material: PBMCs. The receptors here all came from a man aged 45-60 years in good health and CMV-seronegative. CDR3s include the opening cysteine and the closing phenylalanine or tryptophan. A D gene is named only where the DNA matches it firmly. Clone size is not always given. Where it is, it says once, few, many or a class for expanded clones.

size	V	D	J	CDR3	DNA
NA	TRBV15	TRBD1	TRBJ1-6	CATNRDSGDTNSPLHF	TGTGCCACCAACAGGGACAGCGGGGATACTAATTCACCCCTCCACTTT
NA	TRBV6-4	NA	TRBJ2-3	CASSEQGGDTDTQYF	TGTGCCAGCAGTGAACAGGGAGGGGACACAGATACGCAGTATTTT
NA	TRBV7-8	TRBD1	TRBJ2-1	CASTLMGQINNEQFF	TGTGCCAGCACCCTTATGGGACAGATCAACAATGAGCAGTTCTTC
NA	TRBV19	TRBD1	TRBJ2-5	CASRAGGETQYF	TGTGCCAGCAGGGCAGGGGGAGAGACCCAGTACTTC
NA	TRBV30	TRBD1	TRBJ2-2	CAWSRGNPPGELFF	TGTGCCTGGAGCAGGGGGAACCCCCCCGGGGAGCTGTTTTTT
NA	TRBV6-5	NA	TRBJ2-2	CASRGRNTGELFF	TGTGCCAGCAGGGGGAGGAACACCGGGGAGCTGTTTTTT
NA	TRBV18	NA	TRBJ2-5	CASSPTPEQETQYF	TGTGCCAGCTCCCCCACCCCGGAGCAAGAGACCCAGTACTTC
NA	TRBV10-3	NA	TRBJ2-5	CAIRRDQNDGETQYF	TGTGCCATCAGGAGGGATCAAAACGATGGAGAGACCCAGTACTTC
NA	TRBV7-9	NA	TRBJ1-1	CSSSLGVGGYTEAFF	TGTTCCAGCAGCTTAGGCGTAGGGGGATATACTGAAGCTTTCTTT
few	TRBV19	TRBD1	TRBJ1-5	CASSPSPGQDQPQHF	TGTGCCAGTAGTCCATCCCCGGGACAGGATCAGCCCCAGCATTTT
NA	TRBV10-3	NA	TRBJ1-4	CAISDEGREDEEKLFF	TGTGCCATCAGTGACGAAGGGCGGGAGGACGAGGAAAAACTGTTTTTT
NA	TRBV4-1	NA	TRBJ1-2	CASSQDPWQDTVDYGYTF	TGCGCCAGCAGCCAAGATCCTTGGCAGGACACCGTCGACTATGGCTACACCTTC
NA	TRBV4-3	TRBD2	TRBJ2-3	CASSQDGSLAGGTDTQYF	TGCGCCAGCAGCCAAGATGGAAGCCTAGCGGGGGGCACAGATACGCAGTATTTT
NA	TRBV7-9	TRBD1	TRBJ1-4	CSSSLDRGQGSEKLFF	TGTTCCAGCAGCTTGGACAGGGGCCAGGGTAGTGAAAAACTGTTTTTT
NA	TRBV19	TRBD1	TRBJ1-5	CASSISGQGNQPQHF	TGTGCCAGTAGTATATCAGGACAGGGCAATCAGCCCCAGCATTTT
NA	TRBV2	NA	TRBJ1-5	CASSQQGIKQPQHF	TGTGCCAGCAGTCAACAGGGTATTAAACAGCCCCAGCATTTT
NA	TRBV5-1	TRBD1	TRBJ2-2	CASSLNFQGEGVPGELFF	TGCGCCAGCAGCTTGAACTTTCAGGGGGAAGGAGTCCCCGGGGAGCTGTTTTTT
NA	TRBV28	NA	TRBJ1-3	CASSFISGNTIYF	TGTGCCAGCAGTTTTATCTCTGGAAACACCATATATTTT